This TCR beta chain is drawn from a study of T cells after yellow fever vaccination. CDR3 size: 14 residues. Looked up from germline, CDR1 is DFQATT and CDR2 is SNEGSKA (reference sequence). V lost 5 bases to trimming and J lost 2 bases, with 14 bases between them. This clonotype showed up just a few times. MiXCR, run by TCRdb on the 5' RACE reads, gives a single entry per CDR3 protein. The sample holds approximately 340,000 distinct CDR3 sequences, roughly 8.7% seen once. V gene TRBV20-1 combines with J gene TRBJ2-3; possibly TRBD1 or TRBD2 for D (5 bases each). This material consisted of PBMCs, taken on the day of the first yellow fever vaccination. This receptor was obtained from a man aged 18 to 30 who received the YFV17D yellow fever vaccine. The CDR3 loop reads CSAVGDPNTDTQYF. The CDR3 DNA is TGCAGTGCTGTGGGGGACCCCAACACAGATACGCAGTATTTT.